The clone carrying this TCR beta chain has more than one count but fewer than ten. The target antigen is unknown. With 5 bases removed from V and 5 bases from J, the gap between germline ends came to 16 bases. Germline V CDR1 and CDR2: SEHNR, FQNEAQ (reference sequence). CDR3 length equals 14 residues. This sample stems from a study of T-cell reconstitution after alpha-beta-depleted transplantation in children. Study-level points and caveats: It was reported that alpha-beta T cells came from several hundred expanded graft clones (about two months after transplant). T-cell counts and diversity at one year following transplant were attributed mainly to newly produced T cells. The origin of high day-60 TCRbeta diversity in some patients lay in surviving recipient T cells and thymic progenitors.

Unique molecular identifiers tagged the TCRbeta library. In TCRdb, the PCR reads were re-called with MiXCR into one record per CDR3 protein. This table has over 400,000 distinct CDR3 sequences, about 40% appearing once. Specimen: PBMCs, collected before TCRalphabeta/CD19-depleted stem cell transplant. V is TRBV7-9 and J is TRBJ2-7, with D tentatively TRBD1 (5 bases). The TCR sequence derives from a girl aged 2-9 years with aplastic anemia, due to receive a stem cell transplant. The CDR3 here is CASSLTSGLHEQYF. In DNA form, the CDR3 reads TGTGCCAGCAGCCTAACTTCAGGGCTCCACGAGCAGTACTTC.